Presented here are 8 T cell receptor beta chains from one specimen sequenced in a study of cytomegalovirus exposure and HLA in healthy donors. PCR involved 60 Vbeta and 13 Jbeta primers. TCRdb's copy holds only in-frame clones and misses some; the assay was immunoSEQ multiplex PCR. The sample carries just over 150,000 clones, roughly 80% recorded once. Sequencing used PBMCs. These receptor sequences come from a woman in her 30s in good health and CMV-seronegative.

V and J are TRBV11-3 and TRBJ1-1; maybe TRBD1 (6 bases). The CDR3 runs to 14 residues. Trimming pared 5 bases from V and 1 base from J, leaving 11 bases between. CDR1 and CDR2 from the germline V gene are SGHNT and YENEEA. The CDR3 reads CASSPDRRNTEAFF. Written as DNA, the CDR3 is TGTGCCAGCAGCCCGGACAGACGGAACACTGAAGCTTTCTTT.

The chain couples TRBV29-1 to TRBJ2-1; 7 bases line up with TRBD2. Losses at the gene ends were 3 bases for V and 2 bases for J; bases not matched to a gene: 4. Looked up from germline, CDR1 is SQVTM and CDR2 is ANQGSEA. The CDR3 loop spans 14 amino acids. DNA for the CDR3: TGCAGCGTTGAGGGACTAACCGCCTACAATGAGCAGTTCTTC. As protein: CSVEGLTAYNEQFF.

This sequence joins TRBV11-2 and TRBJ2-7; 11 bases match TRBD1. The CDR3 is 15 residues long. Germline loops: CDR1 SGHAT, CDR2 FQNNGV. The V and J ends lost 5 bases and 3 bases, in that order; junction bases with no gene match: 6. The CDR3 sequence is CASSPGQGAIYEQYF. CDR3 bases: TGTGCCAGCAGCCCCGGACAGGGGGCGATCTACGAGCAGTACTTC. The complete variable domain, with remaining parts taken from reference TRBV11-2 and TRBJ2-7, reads EAGVAQSPRYKIIEKRQSVAFWCNPISGHATLYWYQQILGQGPKLLIQFQNNGVVDDSQLPKDRFSAERLKGVDSTLKIQPAKLEDSAVYLCASSPGQGAIYEQYFGPGTRLTVT.

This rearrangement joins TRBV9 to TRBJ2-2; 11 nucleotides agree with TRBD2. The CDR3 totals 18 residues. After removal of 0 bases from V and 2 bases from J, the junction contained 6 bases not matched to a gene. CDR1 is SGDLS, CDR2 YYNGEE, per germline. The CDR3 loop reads CASSVEELAGANTGELFF. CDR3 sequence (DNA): TGTGCCAGCAGCGTAGAGGAACTAGCGGGGGCCAACACCGGGGAGCTGTTTTTT.

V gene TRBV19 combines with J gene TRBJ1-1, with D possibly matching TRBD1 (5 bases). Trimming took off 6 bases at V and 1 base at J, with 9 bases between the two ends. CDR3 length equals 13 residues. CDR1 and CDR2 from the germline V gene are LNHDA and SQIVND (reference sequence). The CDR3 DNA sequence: TGTGCCAGTAGGCGGACAACGAACACTGAAGCTTTCTTT. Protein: CASRRTTNTEAFF.

The CDR3 here is CAWSVTGTGINQPQHF. DNA for the CDR3: TGTGCCTGGAGTGTAACTGGGACAGGGATCAATCAGCCCCAGCATTTT. V gene TRBV30 combines with J gene TRBJ1-5; 9 bases map to TRBD1. CDR3 length equals 16 residues. V lost 0 bases and J lost 3; bases outside the gene matches: 6. Germline V lookup: CDR1 GTSNPN, CDR2 SVGIG (reference sequence).

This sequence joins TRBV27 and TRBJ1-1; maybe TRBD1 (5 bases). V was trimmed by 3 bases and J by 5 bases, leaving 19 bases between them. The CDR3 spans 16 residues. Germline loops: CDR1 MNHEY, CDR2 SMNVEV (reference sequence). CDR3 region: CASSFGGLTRGTEAFF. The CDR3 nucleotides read TGTGCCAGCAGTTTCGGAGGTTTAACGCGGGGGACTGAAGCTTTCTTT.

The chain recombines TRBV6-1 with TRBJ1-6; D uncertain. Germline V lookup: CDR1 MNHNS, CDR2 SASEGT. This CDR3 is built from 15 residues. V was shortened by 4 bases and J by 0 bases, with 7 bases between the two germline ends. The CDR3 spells CASSGRSSYNSPLHF. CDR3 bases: TGTGCCAGCAGTGGTCGGAGCTCCTATAATTCACCCCTCCACTTT.